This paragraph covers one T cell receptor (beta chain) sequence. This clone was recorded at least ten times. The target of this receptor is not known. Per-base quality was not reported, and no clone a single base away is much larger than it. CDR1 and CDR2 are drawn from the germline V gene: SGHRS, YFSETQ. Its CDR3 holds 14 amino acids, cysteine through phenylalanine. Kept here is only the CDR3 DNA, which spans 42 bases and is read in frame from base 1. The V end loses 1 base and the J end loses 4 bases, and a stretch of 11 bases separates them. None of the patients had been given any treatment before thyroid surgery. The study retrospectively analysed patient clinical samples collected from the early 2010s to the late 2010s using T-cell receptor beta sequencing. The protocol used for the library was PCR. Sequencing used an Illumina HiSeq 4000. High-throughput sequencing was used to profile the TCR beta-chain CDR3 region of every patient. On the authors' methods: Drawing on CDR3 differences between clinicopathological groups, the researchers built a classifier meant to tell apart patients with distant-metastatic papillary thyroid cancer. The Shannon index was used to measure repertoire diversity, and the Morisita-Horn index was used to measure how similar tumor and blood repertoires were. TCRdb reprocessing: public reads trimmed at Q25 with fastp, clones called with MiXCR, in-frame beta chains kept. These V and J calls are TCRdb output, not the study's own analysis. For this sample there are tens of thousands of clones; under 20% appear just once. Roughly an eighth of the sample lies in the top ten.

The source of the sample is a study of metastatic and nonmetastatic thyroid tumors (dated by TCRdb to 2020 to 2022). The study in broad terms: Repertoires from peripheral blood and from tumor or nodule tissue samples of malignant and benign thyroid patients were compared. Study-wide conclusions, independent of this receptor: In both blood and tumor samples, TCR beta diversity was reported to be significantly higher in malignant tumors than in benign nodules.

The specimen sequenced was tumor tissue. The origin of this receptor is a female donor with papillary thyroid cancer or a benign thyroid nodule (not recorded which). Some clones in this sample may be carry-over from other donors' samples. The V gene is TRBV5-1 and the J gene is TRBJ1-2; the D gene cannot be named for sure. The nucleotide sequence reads TGCGCCAGCAGCTTGTTAGATCAAGGCTATGGCTACACCTTC. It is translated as CASSLLDQGYGYTF.